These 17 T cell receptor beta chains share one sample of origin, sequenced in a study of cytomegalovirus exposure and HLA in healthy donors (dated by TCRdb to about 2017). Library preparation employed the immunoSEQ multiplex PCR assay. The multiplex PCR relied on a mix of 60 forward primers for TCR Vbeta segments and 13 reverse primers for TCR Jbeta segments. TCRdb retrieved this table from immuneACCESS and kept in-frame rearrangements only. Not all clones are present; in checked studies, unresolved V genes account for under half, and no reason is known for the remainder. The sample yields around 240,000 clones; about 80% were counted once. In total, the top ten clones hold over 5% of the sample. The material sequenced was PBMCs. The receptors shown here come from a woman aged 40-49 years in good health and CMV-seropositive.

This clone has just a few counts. CDR3 nucleotide sequence: TGTGCCAGCAGTTACACCACAGGGTCTGCAACTGAAGCTTTCTTT. Translating it yields CASSYTTGSATEAFF. The chain employs TRBV6-5 and TRBJ1-1; TRBD1 is a possible D gene (6 bases). CDR3 length: 15 amino acids. Germline V CDR1 and CDR2: MNHEY, SVGAGI. V gave up 2 bases and J gave up 5 bases, with 15 bases separating them.

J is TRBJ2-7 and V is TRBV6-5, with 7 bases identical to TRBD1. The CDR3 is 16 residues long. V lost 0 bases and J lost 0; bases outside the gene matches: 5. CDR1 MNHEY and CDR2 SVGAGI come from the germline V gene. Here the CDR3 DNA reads TGTGCCAGCAGTTACTCCTCCGGGACAGTCTCCTACGAGCAGTACTTC. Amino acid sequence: CASSYSSGTVSYEQYF.

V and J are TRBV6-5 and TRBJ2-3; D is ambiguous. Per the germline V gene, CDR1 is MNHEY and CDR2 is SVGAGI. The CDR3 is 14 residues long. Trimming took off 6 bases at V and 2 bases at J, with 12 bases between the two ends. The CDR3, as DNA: TGTGCCAGCAGAGTGGAGCCCGCCACAGATACGCAGTATTTT. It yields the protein CASRVEPATDTQYF.

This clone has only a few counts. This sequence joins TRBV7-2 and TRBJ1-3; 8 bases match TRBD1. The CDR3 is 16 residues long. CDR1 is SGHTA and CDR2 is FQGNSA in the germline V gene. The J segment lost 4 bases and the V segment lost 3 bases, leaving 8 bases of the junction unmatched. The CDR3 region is CASSFARTGLGNTIYF. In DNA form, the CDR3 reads TGTGCCAGCAGCTTCGCCCGGACAGGGCTCGGAAACACCATATATTTT. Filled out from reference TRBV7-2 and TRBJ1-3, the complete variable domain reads GAGVSQSPSNKVTEKGKDVELRCDPISGHTALYWYRQSLGQGLEFLIYFQGNSAPDKSGLPSDRFSAERTGGSVSTLTIQRTQQEDSAVYLCASSFARTGLGNTIYFGEGSWLTVV.

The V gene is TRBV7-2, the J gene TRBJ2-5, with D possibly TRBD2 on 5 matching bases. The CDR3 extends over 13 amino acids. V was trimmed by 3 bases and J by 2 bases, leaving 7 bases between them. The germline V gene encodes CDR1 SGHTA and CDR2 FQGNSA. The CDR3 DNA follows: TGTGCCAGCAGCTTGTGGAGGCAAGAGACCCAGTACTTC. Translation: CASSLWRQETQYF.

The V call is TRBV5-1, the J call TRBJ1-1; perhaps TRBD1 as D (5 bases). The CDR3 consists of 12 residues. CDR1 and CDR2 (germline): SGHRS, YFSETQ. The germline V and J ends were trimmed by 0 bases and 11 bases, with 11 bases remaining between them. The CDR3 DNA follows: TGCGCCAGCAGCTTGGGCGCGGGGGATGCTTTCTTT. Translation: CASSLGAGDAFF.

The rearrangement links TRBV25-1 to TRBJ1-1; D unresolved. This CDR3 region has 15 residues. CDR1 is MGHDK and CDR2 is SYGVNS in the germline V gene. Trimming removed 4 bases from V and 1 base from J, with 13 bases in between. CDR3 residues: CASSGPWRANTEAFF. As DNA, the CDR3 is TGTGCCAGCAGTGGACCCTGGAGGGCGAACACTGAAGCTTTCTTT.

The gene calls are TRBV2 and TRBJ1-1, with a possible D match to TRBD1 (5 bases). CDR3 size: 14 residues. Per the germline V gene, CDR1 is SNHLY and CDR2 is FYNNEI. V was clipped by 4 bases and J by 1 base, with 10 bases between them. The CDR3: CASSVRQGNTEAFF. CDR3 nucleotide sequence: TGTGCCAGCAGTGTGCGGCAGGGGAACACTGAAGCTTTCTTT.

The CDR3, as DNA: TGTGCCAGCAGCCGGCGGTTCGAAAAACTGTTTTTT. Amino acids: CASSRRFEKLFF. The rearrangement joins TRBV7-9 to TRBJ1-4, with no clear D. Trimming removed 5 bases at V and 8 bases at J, with 9 bases between. The germline CDR1 and CDR2 sequences are SEHNR and FQNEAQ (reference sequence). The CDR3 covers 12 residues.

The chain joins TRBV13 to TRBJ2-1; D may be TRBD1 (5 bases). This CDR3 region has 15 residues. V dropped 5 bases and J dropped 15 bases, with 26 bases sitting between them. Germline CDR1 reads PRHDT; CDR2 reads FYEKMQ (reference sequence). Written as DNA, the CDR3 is TGTGCCAGCAGCCACTTAGGGGTAAGATCCCCCGTTGGGTTCTTC. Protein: CASSHLGVRSPVGFF.

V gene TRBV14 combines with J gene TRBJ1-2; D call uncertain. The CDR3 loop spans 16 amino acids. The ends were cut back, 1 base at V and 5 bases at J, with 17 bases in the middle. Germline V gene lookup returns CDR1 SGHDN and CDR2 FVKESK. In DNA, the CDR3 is TGTGCCAGCAGCCAAGGAGGAGACGGGTTAGGTTATGGCTACACCTTC. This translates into CASSQGGDGLGYGYTF.

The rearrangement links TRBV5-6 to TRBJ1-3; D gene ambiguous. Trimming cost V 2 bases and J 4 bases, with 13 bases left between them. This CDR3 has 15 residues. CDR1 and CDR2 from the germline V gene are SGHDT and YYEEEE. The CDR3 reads CASSLDWSTGNTIYF. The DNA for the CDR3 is TGTGCCAGCAGCTTAGATTGGAGTACGGGAAACACCATATATTTT. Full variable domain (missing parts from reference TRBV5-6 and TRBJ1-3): DAGVTQSPTHLIKTRGQQVTLRCSPKSGHDTVSWYQQALGQGPQFIFQYYEEEERQRGNFPDRFSGHQFPNYSSELNVNALLLGDSALYLCASSLDWSTGNTIYFGEGSWLTVV.

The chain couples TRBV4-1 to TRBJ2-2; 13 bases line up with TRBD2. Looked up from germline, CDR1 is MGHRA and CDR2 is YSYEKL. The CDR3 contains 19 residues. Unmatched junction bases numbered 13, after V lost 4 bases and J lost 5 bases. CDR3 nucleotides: TGCGCCAGCAGCCGCTGGACTAGCGGGAGTTCCGGACGGACCGGGGAGCTGTTTTTT. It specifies CASSRWTSGSSGRTGELFF.

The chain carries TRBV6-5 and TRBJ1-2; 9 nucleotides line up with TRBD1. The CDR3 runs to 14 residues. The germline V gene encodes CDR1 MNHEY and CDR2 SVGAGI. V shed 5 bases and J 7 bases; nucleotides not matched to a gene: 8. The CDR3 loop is CASSVGQGPSGYTF. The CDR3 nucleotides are TGTGCCAGCAGTGTGGGACAGGGCCCGAGTGGCTACACCTTC.

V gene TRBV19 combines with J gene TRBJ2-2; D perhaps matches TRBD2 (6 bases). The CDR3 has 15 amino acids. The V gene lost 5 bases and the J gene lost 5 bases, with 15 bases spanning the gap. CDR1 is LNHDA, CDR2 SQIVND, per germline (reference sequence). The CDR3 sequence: CASSLGWGETGELFF. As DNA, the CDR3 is TGTGCCAGTAGTTTGGGTTGGGGGGAAACCGGGGAGCTGTTTTTT. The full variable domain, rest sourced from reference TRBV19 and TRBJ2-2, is DGGITQSPKYLFRKEGQNVTLSCEQNLNHDAMYWYRQDPGQGLRLIYYSQIVNDFQKGDIAEGYSVSREKKESFPLTVTSAQKNPTAFYLCASSLGWGETGELFFGEGSRLTVL.

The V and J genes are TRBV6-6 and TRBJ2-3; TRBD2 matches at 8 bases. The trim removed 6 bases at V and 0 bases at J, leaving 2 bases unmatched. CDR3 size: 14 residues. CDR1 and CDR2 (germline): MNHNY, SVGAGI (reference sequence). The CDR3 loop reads CASSGGVSTDTQYF. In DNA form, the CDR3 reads TGTGCCAGCAGCGGGGGGGTAAGCACAGATACGCAGTATTTT.

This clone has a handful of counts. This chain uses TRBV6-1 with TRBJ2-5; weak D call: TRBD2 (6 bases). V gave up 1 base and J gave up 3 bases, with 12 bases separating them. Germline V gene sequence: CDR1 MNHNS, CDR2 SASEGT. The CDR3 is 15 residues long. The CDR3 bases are TGTGCCAGCAGTGAAGGTCCAGGCGGGGAAGAGACCCAGTACTTC. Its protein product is CASSEGPGGEETQYF.